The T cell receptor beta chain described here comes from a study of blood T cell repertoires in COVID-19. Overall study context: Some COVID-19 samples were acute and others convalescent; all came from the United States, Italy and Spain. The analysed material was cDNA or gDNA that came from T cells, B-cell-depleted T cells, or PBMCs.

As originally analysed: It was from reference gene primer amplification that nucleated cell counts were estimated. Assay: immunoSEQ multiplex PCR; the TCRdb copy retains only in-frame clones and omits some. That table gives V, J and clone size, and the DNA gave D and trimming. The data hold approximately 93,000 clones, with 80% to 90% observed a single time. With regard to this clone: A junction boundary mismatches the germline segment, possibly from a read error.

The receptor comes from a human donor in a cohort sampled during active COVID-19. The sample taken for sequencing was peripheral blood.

CDR3 protein: CAWSPPGGSLYF. For the CDR3, the DNA is TGTGCCTGGAGTCCTCCGGGGGGCTCCCTTTATTTT. The chain uses TRBV30 and TRBJ1-5; TRBD1 is a possible D gene (6 bases). This CDR3 region has 12 residues. Germline assignment: CDR1 GTSNPN and CDR2 SVGIG (reference sequence).